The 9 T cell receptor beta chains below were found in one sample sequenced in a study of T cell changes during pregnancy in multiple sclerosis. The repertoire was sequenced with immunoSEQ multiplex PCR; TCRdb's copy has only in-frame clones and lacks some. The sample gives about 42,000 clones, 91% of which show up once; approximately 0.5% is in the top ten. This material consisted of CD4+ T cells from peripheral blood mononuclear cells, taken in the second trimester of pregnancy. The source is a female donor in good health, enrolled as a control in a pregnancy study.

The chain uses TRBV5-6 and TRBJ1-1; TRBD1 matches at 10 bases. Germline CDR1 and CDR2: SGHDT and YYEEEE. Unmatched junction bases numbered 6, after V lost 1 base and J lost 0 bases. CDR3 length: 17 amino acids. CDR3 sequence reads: CASSLKGQGLMNTEAFF. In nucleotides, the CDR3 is TGTGCCAGCAGCTTGAAGGGACAGGGGTTAATGAACACTGAAGCTTTCTTT.

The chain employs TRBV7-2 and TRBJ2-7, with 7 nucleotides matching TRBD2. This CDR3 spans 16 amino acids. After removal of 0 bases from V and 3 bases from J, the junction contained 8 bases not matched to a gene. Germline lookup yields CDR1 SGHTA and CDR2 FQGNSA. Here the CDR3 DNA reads TGTGCCAGCAGCTTAGCCCCTACGGGAGGAAGCTACGAGCAGTACTTC. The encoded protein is CASSLAPTGGSYEQYF. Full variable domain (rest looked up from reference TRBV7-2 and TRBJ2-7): GAGVSQSPSNKVTEKGKDVELRCDPISGHTALYWYRQSLGQGLEFLIYFQGNSAPDKSGLPSDRFSAERTGGSVSTLTIQRTQQEDSAVYLCASSLAPTGGSYEQYFGPGTRLTVT.

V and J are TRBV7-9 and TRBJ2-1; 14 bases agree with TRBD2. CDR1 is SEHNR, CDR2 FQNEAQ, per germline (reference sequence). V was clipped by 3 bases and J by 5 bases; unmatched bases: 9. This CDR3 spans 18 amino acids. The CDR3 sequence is CASSLARLAGGPNNEQFF. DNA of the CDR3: TGTGCCAGCAGCTTGGCCCGACTAGCGGGAGGGCCTAACAATGAGCAGTTCTTC.

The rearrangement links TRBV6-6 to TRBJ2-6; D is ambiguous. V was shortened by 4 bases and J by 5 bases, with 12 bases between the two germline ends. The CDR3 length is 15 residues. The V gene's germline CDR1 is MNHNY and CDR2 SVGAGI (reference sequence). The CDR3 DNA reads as TGTGCCAGCAGTTCCCCGAATGCGTGGGCCAACGTCCTGACTTTC. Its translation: CASSSPNAWANVLTF.

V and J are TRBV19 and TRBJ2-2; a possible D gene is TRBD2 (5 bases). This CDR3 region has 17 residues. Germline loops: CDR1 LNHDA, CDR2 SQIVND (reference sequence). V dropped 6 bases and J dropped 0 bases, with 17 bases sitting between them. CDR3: CASSRDQAVTNTGELFF. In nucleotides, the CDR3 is TGTGCCAGTAGCAGAGATCAAGCGGTTACGAACACCGGGGAGCTGTTTTTT. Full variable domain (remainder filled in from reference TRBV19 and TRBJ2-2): DGGITQSPKYLFRKEGQNVTLSCEQNLNHDAMYWYRQDPGQGLRLIYYSQIVNDFQKGDIAEGYSVSREKKESFPLTVTSAQKNPTAFYLCASSRDQAVTNTGELFFGEGSRLTVL.

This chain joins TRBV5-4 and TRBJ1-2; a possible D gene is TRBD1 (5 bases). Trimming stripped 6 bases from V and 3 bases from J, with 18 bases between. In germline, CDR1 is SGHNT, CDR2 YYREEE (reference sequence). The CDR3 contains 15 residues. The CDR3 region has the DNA TGTGCCAGCACCTTAGACAGCGGGGCCTACTATGGCTACACCTTC. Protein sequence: CASTLDSGAYYGYTF.

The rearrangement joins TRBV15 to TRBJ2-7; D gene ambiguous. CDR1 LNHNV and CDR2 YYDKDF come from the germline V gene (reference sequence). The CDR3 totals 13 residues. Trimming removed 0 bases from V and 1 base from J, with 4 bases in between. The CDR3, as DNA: TGTGCCACCAGCAGAGATCCTTCCTACGAGCAGTACTTC. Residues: CATSRDPSYEQYF.

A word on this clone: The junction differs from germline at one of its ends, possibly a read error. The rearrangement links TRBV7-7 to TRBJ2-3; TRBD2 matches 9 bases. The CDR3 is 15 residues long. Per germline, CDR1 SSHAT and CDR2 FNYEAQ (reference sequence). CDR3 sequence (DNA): TGTGCTAGCAGTAATGGACTAGCGTACACAGATACGCAGTATTTT. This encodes CASSNGLAYTDTQYF. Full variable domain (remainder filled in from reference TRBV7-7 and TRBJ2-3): GAGVSQSPRYKVTKRGQDVTLRCDPISSHATLYWYQQALGQGPEFLTYFNYEAQPDKSGLPSDRFSAERPEGSISTLTIQRTEQRDSAMYRCASSNGLAYTDTQYFGPGTRLTVL.

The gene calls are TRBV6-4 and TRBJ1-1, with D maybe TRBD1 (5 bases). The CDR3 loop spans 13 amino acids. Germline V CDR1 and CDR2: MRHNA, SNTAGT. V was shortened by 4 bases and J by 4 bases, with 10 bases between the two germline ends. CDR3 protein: CASSVERGTEAFF. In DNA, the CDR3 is TGTGCCAGCAGTGTCGAAAGGGGCACTGAAGCTTTCTTT.